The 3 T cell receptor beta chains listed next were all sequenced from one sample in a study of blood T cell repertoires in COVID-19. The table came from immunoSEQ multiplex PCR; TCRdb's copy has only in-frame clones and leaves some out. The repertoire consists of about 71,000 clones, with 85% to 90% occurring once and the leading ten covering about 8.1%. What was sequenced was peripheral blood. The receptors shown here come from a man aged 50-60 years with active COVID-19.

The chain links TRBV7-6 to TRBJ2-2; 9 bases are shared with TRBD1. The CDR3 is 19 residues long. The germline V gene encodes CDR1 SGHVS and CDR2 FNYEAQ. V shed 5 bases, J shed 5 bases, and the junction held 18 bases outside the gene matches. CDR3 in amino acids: CASSQRDRVLSFGTGELFF. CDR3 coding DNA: TGTGCCAGCAGCCAGCGGGACAGGGTGCTATCGTTTGGTACCGGGGAGCTGTTTTTT.

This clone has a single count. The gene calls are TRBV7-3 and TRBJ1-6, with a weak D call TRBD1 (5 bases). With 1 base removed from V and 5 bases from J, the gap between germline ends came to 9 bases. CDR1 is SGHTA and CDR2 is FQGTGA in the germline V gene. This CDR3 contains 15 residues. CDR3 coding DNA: TGTGCCAGCAGCTTAAGGGGACTCAATAATTCACCCCTCCACTTT. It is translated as CASSLRGLNNSPLHF.

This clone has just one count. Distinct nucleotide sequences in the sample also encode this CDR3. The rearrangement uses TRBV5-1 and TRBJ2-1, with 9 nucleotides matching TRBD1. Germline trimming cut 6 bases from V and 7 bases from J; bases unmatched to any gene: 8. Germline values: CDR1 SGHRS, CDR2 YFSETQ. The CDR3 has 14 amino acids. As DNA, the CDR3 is TGCGCCAGCACGGCCGGGACAGGGACGAATGAGCAGTTCTTC. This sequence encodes CASTAGTGTNEQFF.